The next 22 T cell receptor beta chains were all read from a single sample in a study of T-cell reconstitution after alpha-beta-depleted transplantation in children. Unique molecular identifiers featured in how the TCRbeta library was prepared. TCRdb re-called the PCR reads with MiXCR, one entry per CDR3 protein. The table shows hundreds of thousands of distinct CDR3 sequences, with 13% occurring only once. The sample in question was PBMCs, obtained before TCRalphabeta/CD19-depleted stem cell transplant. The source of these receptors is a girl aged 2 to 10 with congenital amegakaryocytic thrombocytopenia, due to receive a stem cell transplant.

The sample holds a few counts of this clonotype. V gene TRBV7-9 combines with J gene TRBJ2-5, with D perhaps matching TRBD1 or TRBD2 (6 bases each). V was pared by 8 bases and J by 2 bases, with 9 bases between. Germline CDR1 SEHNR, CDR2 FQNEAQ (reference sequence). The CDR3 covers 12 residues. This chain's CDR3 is CASEGGQETQYF. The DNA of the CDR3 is TGTGCCAGCGAGGGGGGACAAGAGACCCAGTACTTC.

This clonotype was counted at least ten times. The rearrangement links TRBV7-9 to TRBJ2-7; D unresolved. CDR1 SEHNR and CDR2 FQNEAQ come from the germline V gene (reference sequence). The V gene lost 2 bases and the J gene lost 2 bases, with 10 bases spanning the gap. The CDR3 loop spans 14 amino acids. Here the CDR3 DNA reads TGTGCCAGCAGCTTAACGCCTGACACCTACGAGCAGTACTTC. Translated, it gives CASSLTPDTYEQYF. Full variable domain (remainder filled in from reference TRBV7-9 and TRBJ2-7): DTGVSQNPRHKITKRGQNVTFRCDPISEHNRLYWYRQTLGQGPEFLTYFQNEAQLEKSRLLSDRFSAERPKGSFSTLEIQRTEQGDSAMYLCASSLTPDTYEQYFGPGTRLTVT.

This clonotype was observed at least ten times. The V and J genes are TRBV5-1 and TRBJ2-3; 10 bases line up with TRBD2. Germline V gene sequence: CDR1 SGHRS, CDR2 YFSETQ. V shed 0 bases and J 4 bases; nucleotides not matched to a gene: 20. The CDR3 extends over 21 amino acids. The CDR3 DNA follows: TGCGCCAGCAGCTTGGCCTTGAGACTAGCGGGCGGAGTTCCCGGGGCAGATACGCAGTATTTT. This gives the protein CASSLALRLAGGVPGADTQYF.

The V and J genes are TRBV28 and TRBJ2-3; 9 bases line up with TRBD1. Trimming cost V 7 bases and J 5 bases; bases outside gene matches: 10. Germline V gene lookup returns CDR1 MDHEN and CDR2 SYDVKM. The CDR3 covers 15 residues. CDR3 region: CASIFSGQGQDTQYF. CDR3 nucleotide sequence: TGTGCCAGCATCTTTTCGGGACAGGGACAAGATACGCAGTATTTT. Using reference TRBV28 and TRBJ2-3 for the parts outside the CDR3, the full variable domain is DVKVTQSSRYLVKRTGEKVFLECVQDMDHENMFWYRQDPGLGLRLIYFSYDVKMKEKGDIPEGYSVSREKKERFSLILESASTNQTSMYLCASIFSGQGQDTQYFGPGTRLTVL.

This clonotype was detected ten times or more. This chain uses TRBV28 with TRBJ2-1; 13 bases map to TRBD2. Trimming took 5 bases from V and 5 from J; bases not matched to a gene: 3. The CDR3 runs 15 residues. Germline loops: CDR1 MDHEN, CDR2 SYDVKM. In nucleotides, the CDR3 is TGTGCCAGCAGTCAGGGACTAGCGGGAAACAATGAGCAGTTCTTC. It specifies CASSQGLAGNNEQFF.

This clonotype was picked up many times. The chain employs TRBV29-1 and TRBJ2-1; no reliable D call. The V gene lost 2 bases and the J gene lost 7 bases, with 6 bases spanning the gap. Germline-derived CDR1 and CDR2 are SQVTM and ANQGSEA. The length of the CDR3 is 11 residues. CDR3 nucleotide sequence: TGCAGCGTTGAAATTGTAAATGAGCAGTTCTTC. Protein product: CSVEIVNEQFF.

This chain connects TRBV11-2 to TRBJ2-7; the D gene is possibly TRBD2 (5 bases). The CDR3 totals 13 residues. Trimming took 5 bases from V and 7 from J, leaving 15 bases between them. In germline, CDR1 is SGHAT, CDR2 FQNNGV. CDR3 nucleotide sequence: TGTGCCAGCAGCCCCCAAGTGGGAGTTGAGCAGTACTTC. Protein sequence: CASSPQVGVEQYF.

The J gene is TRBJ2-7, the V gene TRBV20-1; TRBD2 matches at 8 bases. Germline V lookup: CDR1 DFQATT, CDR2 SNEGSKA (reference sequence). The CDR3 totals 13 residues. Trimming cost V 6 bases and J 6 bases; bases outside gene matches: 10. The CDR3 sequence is CSARLALALEQYF. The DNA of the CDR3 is TGCAGTGCGAGACTAGCGCTCGCCCTCGAGCAGTACTTC.

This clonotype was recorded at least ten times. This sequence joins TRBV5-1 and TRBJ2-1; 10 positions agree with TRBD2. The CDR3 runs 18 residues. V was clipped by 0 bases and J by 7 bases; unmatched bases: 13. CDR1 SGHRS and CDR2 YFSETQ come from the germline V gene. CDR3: CASSLAKGLAGESNEQFF. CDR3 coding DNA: TGCGCCAGCAGCTTGGCCAAAGGCCTAGCGGGAGAAAGTAATGAGCAGTTCTTC.

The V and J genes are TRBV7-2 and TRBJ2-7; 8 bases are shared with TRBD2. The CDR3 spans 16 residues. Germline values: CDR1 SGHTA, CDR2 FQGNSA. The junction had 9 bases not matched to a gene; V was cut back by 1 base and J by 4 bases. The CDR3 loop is CASSLVFRTSRYEQYF. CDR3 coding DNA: TGTGCCAGCAGCTTAGTCTTTCGGACTAGCAGGTACGAGCAGTACTTC. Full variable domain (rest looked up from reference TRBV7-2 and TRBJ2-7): GAGVSQSPSNKVTEKGKDVELRCDPISGHTALYWYRQSLGQGLEFLIYFQGNSAPDKSGLPSDRFSAERTGGSVSTLTIQRTQQEDSAVYLCASSLVFRTSRYEQYFGPGTRLTVT.

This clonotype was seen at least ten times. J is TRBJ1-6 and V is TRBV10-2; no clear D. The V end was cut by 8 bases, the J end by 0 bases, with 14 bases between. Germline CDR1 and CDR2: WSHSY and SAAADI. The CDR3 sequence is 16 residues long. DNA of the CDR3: TGCGCCAGCTCCGAGACCCAGAGCTCCTATAATTCACCCCTCCACTTT. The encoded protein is CASSETQSSYNSPLHF.

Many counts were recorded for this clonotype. In nucleotides, the CDR3 is TGTGCCAGTTCGACAGCGGTAACAGATACGCAGTATTTT. This gives the protein CASSTAVTDTQYF. The chain links TRBV27 to TRBJ2-3; D may match TRBD1 or TRBD2 (5 bases each). V lost 9 bases and J 3 bases, leaving 13 bases between the germline ends. From germline, CDR1 is MNHEY and CDR2 SMNVEV (reference sequence). The CDR3 spans 13 residues.

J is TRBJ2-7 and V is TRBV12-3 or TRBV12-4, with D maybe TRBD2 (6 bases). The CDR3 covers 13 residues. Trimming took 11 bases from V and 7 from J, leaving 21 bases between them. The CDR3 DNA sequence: TGTGCCCGCAAACTACGGACTACGGGGGAGCAGTACTTC. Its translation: CARKLRTTGEQYF.

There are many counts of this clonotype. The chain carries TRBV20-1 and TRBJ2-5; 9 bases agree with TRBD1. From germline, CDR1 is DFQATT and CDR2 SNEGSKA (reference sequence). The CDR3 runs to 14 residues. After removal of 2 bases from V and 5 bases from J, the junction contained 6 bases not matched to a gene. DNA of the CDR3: TGCAGTGCTAGAATACAGGGGGCGCGTGAGACCCAGTACTTC. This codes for CSARIQGARETQYF.

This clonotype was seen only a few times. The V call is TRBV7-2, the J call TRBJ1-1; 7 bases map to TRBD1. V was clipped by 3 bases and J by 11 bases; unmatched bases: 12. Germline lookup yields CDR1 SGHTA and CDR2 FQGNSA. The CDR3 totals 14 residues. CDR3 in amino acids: CASSFRFEGAEAFF. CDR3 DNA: TGTGCCAGCAGCTTCCGTTTCGAGGGGGCAGAGGCTTTCTTT.

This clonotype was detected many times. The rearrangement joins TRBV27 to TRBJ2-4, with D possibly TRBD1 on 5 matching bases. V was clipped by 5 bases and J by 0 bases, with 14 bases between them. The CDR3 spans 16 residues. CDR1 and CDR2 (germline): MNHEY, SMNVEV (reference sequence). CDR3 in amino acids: CASSLQQEIAKNIQYF. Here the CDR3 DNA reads TGTGCCAGCAGTCTACAACAGGAGATAGCCAAAAACATTCAGTACTTC.

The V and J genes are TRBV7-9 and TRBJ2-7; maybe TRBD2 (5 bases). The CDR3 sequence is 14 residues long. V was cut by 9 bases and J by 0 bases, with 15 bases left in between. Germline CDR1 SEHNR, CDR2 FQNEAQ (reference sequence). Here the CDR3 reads CARSPGLLSYEQYF. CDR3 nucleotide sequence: TGTGCCAGGAGCCCTGGACTCCTCTCCTACGAGCAGTACTTC.

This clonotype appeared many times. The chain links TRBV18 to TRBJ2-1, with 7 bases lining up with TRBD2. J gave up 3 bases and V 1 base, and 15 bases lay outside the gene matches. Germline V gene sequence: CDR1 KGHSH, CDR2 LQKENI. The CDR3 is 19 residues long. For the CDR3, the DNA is TGTGCCAGCTCACCACGTCCTCAACGGTGGGAGGGCCTCTACAATGAGCAGTTCTTC. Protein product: CASSPRPQRWEGLYNEQFF.

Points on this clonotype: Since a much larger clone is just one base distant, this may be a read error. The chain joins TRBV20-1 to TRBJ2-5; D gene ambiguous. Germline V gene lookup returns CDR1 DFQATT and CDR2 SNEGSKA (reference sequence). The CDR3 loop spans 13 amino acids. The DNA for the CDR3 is TGCAGTGCCATAATTCTGTACCATGAGACCCAGTACTTC. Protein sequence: CSAIILYHETQYF.

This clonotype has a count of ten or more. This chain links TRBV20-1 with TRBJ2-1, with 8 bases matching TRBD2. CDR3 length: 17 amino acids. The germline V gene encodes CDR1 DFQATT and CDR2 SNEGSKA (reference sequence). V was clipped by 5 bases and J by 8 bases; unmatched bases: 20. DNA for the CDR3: TGCAGTGCTGCTTATCTGAGCGGGAGAATCGGGTTCGATGAGCAGTTCTTC. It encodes CSAAYLSGRIGFDEQFF.

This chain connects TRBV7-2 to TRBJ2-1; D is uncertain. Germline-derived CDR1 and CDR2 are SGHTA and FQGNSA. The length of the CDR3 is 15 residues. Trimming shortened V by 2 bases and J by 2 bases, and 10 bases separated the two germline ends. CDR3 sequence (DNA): TGTGCCAGCAGCTTAATAGGCCTAGCCTACAATGAGCAGTTCTTC. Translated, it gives CASSLIGLAYNEQFF.

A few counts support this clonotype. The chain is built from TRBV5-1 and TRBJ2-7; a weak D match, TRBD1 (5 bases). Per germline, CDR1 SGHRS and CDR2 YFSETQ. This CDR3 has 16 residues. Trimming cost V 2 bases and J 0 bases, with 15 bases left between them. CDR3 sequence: CASSLGPGQFSYEQYF. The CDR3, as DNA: TGCGCCAGCAGCTTAGGGCCCGGACAATTCTCCTACGAGCAGTACTTC.